This T cell receptor (beta chain) was found in a study of cytotoxic CD8 clonotypes in ibrutinib-treated CLL (dated by TCRdb to the early 2020s). Background for the entire study: The cohort had about ten relapsed/refractory and around 16 treatment-naive patients; 17 to 18 were IGHV unmutated. Responses were partial in around 25 patients and complete in 2; after median around 65 months follow-up, roughly 14 stayed in remission and about twelve progressed. All remission and progressive disease samples were collected while patients were still receiving ibrutinib. Samples averaged roughly 280,000 productive templates and around 91,000 productive rearrangements. Longitudinal samples were obtainable from about 30% of the 86 participants in the trial. Cryopreserved peripheral blood mononuclear cells were collected before treatment, at response, and at either disease progression or sustained remission. Response samples were obtained after a median of 12 months of treatment, with a range of about 6 to 40 months. The investigation overall reported the following: Sampling times were not matched between sustained-remission and progressing patients, and lymph node repertoires were not studied. Clonality increased at ibrutinib response, stayed stable in sustained remission, and fell back toward baseline at progression. Public clonotypes were rare and either shrank or stayed stable during treatment, and the rise in clonality at ibrutinib response reflected expansion of private clonotypes. Baseline clonality exceeded that of age-matched healthy donors and correlated strongly with circulating CD8+ T-cell counts.

According to the study, the label for this sample's time point signals: about twelve months on ibrutinib. For TCR beta library preparation, roughly 2.1 micrograms of genomic DNA were isolated from cryopreserved PBMCs. Longitudinal blood samples from CLL patients receiving ibrutinib monotherapy were subjected to high-throughput TCR beta sequencing. The patients took part in an open-label, single-center phase 2 trial of ibrutinib monotherapy. A MiSeq instrument was used for deep resolution sequencing, which targeted depths ranging from 1 in 1 million up to 1 in 200,000 T cells, with coverage averaging 10x for each clonotype. The immunoSEQ hsTCRB Kit was used to generate the TCR beta libraries. In the paper's pipeline: ImmunoSEQ Data Assistant and ImmunoSEQ Analyzer were used for data analysis, and V, D and J genes were assigned according to IMGT definitions. Clonality, with values ranging from 0 to 1, was calculated as one minus the normalized Shannon entropy of productive rearrangement frequencies. Public clonotype analysis was restricted to overrepresented clonotypes comprising at least 0.05% of each patient's repertoire. Repertoires from approximately 12 age-matched healthy donors in immuneACCESS were used as clonality controls. Imported from immuneACCESS, the table was reduced by TCRdb to in-frame sequences with V and J called. These copies leave out some clones; in studies compared against another copy, an unresolved V gene accounts for under half, and the cause of the remainder is not known. V, J and clone size reflect that table, while D and trimming were determined from the DNA. The sample table lists around 150,000 clones, 81% of them with a count of one. The top ten clones comprise under 2.5% of the sample.

Measured from the cysteine to the phenylalanine, the CDR3 is 14 residues long. Here the CDR3 DNA is all that survives: 42 bases in frame from base 1. The germline V end is reduced by 1 base and the J end by 3 bases; junction bases left unmatched: 1. CDR1 and CDR2 (LNHDA, SQIVND) derive from the germline V gene (reference sequence). Regarding this clone: Its binding antigen is unknown. One base away there is no much larger clone; base qualities are not given.

The receptor was isolated from a human donor with chronic lymphocytic leukemia. Rearrangement joined TRBV19 to TRBJ2-7; 9 bases in the junction line up with TRBD1. The sequenced sample was PBMCs, obtained after 12 months of ibrutinib treatment. The encoded CDR3 is CASSIGDRDYEQYF. The DNA sequence follows: TGTGCCAGTAGTATAGGGGACAGGGACTACGAGCAGTACTTC.